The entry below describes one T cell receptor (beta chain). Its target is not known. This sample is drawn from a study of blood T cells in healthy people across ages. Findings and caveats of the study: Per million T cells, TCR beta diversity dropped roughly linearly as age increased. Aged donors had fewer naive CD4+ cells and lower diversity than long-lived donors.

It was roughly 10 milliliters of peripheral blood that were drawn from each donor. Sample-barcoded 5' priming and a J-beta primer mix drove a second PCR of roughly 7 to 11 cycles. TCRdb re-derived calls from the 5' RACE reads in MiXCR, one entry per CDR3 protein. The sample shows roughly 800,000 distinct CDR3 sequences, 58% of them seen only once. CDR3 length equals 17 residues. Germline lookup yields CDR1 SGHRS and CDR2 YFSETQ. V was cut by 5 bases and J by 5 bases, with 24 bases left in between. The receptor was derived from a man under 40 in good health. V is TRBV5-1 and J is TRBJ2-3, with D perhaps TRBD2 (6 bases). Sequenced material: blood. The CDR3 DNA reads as TGCGCCAGCAGGAAGGAGGGACGCCTAAGTGGGGGAGATACGCAGTATTTT. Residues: CASRKEGRLSGGDTQYF.